This TCR beta chain was identified during a study of cytomegalovirus exposure and HLA in healthy donors. Germline loops: CDR1 SNHLY, CDR2 FYNNEI. V dropped 1 base and J dropped 0; count of bases not matched to a gene: 11. The CDR3 covers 18 residues. The PCR made use of 60 Vbeta and 13 Jbeta primers. Profiling relied on immunoSEQ multiplex PCR, and the TCRdb table lists in-frame clones only, not all of them. The sample lists roughly 130,000 clones, roughly 83% seen once, with approximately 3% in the top ten. The rearrangement links TRBV2 to TRBJ2-5; 7 nucleotides match TRBD2. Sample: PBMCs. This sequence was found in a female donor in good health and CMV-seronegative. The DNA of the CDR3 is TGTGCCAGCAGTGAAGGTATCTCTAGCGGATCCGACCAAGAGACCCAGTACTTC. It is translated as CASSEGISSGSDQETQYF.